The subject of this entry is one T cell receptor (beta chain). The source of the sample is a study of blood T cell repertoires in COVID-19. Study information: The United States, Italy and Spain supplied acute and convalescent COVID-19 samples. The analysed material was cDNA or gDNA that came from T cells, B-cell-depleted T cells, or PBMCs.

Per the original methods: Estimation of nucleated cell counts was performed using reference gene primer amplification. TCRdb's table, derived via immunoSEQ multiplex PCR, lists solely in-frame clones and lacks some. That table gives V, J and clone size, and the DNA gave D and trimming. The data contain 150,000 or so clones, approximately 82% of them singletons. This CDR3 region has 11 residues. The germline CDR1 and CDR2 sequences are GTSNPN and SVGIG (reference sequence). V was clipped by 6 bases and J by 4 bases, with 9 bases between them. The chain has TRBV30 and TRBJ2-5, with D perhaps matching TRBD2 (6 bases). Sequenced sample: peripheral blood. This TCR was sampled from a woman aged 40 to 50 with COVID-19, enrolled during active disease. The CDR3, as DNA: TGTGCCTGCGGGAGTAGAGAGACCCAGTACTTC. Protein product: CACGSRETQYF.